A selection of T cell receptor beta chains follows, all from one sample in a study of graft-versus-host responses after intestinal transplantation. Here immunoSEQ multiplex PCR was the method, and the copy in TCRdb shows in-frame clones only, minus some. Here the sample spans about 120,000 clones, about 95% being singletons. These TCRs are of unknown antigen specificity. Sequenced here: unstimulated CD8+ T cells sorted from spleen or lymph node cells, sampled before intestinal transplant. These receptors all come from a human donor who received an intestinal transplant. CDR3s include the opening cysteine and the closing phenylalanine or tryptophan. The D gene is left open where the match is weak. For some rows the clone size is stated as once, few or many, or as a class when expanded; others skip it.

clone_size: once; j_call: TRBJ2-7; v_call: TRBV11-2; d_call: -; cdr3_aa: CASSFRQGSLIYEQYF; cdr3_nt: TGTGCCAGCAGCTTTCGGCAGGGGAGTCTTATCTACGAGCAGTACTTC
clone_size: -; j_call: TRBJ2-1; v_call: TRBV28; d_call: TRBD2; cdr3_aa: CASSLTSGSSYNEQFF; cdr3_nt: TGTGCCAGCAGTTTAACTAGCGGGAGCTCCTACAATGAGCAGTTCTTC
clone_size: -; j_call: TRBJ1-2; v_call: TRBV9; d_call: -; cdr3_aa: CASSPGGSGGYTF; cdr3_nt: TGTGCCAGCAGCCCCGGGGGTTCTGGTGGCTACACCTTC
clone_size: -; j_call: TRBJ2-7; v_call: TRBV30; d_call: TRBD2; cdr3_aa: CAWSREADSYEQYF; cdr3_nt: TGTGCCTGGTCGCGGGAGGCCGACTCCTACGAGCAGTACTTC
clone_size: -; j_call: TRBJ2-1; v_call: TRBV28; d_call: -; cdr3_aa: CASSHPITYNEQFF; cdr3_nt: TGTGCCAGCAGTCACCCAATTACCTACAATGAGCAGTTCTTC
clone_size: -; j_call: TRBJ2-2; v_call: TRBV5-4; d_call: TRBD1; cdr3_aa: CASTRTGANTGELFF; cdr3_nt: TGTGCCAGCACCAGGACAGGCGCGAACACCGGGGAGCTGTTTTTT
clone_size: once; j_call: TRBJ2-7; v_call: TRBV29-1; d_call: -; cdr3_aa: CSVEGGPLYEQYF; cdr3_nt: TGCAGCGTTGAAGGCGGGCCCCTCTACGAGCAGTACTTC
clone_size: -; j_call: TRBJ2-6; v_call: TRBV14; d_call: -; cdr3_aa: CASTKTPANVLTF; cdr3_nt: TGTGCCAGCACTAAGACACCGGCCAACGTCCTGACTTTC
clone_size: -; j_call: TRBJ2-5; v_call: TRBV5-6; d_call: -; cdr3_aa: CASSLETGQGETQYF; cdr3_nt: TGTGCCAGCAGCTTGGAGACAGGCCAGGGAGAGACCCAGTACTTC
clone_size: -; j_call: TRBJ1-5; v_call: TRBV6-1; d_call: TRBD1; cdr3_aa: CASRSGGYSNQPQHF; cdr3_nt: TGTGCCAGCAGATCAGGGGGTTATAGCAATCAGCCCCAGCATTTT
clone_size: -; j_call: TRBJ1-2; v_call: TRBV9; d_call: TRBD1; cdr3_aa: CASSVPGQGQNGYTF; cdr3_nt: TGTGCCAGCAGCGTTCCGGGACAGGGTCAAAATGGCTACACCTTC
clone_size: -; j_call: TRBJ1-2; v_call: TRBV13; d_call: TRBD1; cdr3_aa: CASSAGGGYGYTF; cdr3_nt: TGTGCCAGCAGCGCAGGGGGTGGCTATGGCTACACCTTC
clone_size: -; j_call: TRBJ1-1; v_call: TRBV19; d_call: -; cdr3_aa: CASSMSGGTEAFF; cdr3_nt: TGTGCCAGTAGTATGAGTGGGGGGACTGAAGCTTTCTTT
clone_size: -; j_call: TRBJ2-7; v_call: TRBV5-4; d_call: TRBD1; cdr3_aa: CASSATGGTYEQYF; cdr3_nt: TGTGCCAGCAGCGCCACAGGGGGGACCTACGAGCAGTACTTC
clone_size: -; j_call: TRBJ1-2; v_call: TRBV7-8; d_call: -; cdr3_aa: CASSLFPGNNNYGYTF; cdr3_nt: TGTGCCAGCAGCTTATTTCCAGGGAACAATAACTATGGCTACACCTTC
clone_size: -; j_call: TRBJ2-1; v_call: TRBV19; d_call: -; cdr3_aa: CASSIPNNEQFF; cdr3_nt: TGTGCCAGTAGTATCCCCAACAATGAGCAGTTCTTC
clone_size: -; j_call: TRBJ2-7; v_call: TRBV28; d_call: TRBD2; cdr3_aa: CASSLAGGREQYF; cdr3_nt: TGTGCCAGCAGTTTGGCGGGAGGTAGGGAGCAGTACTTC
clone_size: -; j_call: TRBJ2-3; v_call: TRBV9; d_call: -; cdr3_aa: CASSVAGGLTDTQYF; cdr3_nt: TGTGCCAGCAGCGTAGCTGGGGGTCTCACAGATACGCAGTATTTT
clone_size: -; j_call: TRBJ2-2; v_call: TRBV6-5; d_call: -; cdr3_aa: CASSYGEPGELFF; cdr3_nt: TGTGCCAGCAGTTATGGGGAGCCCGGGGAGCTGTTTTTT
clone_size: -; j_call: TRBJ2-1; v_call: TRBV6-6; d_call: TRBD2; cdr3_aa: CASLEIAGVANEQFF; cdr3_nt: TGTGCCAGCCTGGAGATAGCGGGAGTAGCAAATGAGCAGTTCTTC
clone_size: -; j_call: TRBJ2-5; v_call: TRBV5-1; d_call: TRBD2; cdr3_aa: CASSYGTSGSKTQYF; cdr3_nt: TGCGCCAGCAGCTACGGGACTAGCGGGAGTAAGACCCAGTACTTC
clone_size: -; j_call: TRBJ1-1; v_call: TRBV4-3; d_call: -; cdr3_aa: CASSQALMNTEAFF; cdr3_nt: TGCGCCAGCAGCCAAGCCCTCATGAACACTGAAGCTTTCTTT
clone_size: -; j_call: TRBJ2-1; v_call: TRBV29-1; d_call: TRBD1; cdr3_aa: CSVARQGVYNEQFF; cdr3_nt: TGCAGCGTTGCAAGACAGGGGGTATACAATGAGCAGTTCTTC
clone_size: -; j_call: TRBJ2-7; v_call: TRBV29-1; d_call: TRBD1; cdr3_aa: CSVDSNPGQGAYEQYF; cdr3_nt: TGCAGCGTGGACTCAAATCCGGGACAGGGAGCATACGAGCAGTACTTC
clone_size: -; j_call: TRBJ2-3; v_call: TRBV5-6; d_call: TRBD2; cdr3_aa: CASSFGEGSPDTQYF; cdr3_nt: TGTGCCAGCAGCTTTGGGGAGGGCTCCCCAGATACGCAGTATTTT
clone_size: -; j_call: TRBJ2-5; v_call: TRBV19; d_call: -; cdr3_aa: CASSLRLSQETQYF; cdr3_nt: TGTGCCAGTAGTCTAAGACTATCACAAGAGACCCAGTACTTC
clone_size: -; j_call: TRBJ2-1; v_call: TRBV13; d_call: -; cdr3_aa: CASSPPRGEHNEQFF; cdr3_nt: TGTGCCAGCAGCCCTCCCAGGGGGGAGCACAATGAGCAGTTCTTC
clone_size: -; j_call: TRBJ2-1; v_call: TRBV5-6; d_call: TRBD2; cdr3_aa: CASSLDPGGGYYNEQFF; cdr3_nt: TGTGCCAGCAGCTTGGATCCCGGGGGAGGGTACTACAATGAGCAGTTCTTC
clone_size: -; j_call: TRBJ1-3; v_call: TRBV4-1; d_call: -; cdr3_aa: CASSHIDRNTIYF; cdr3_nt: TGCGCCAGCAGCCACATAGACAGGAACACCATATATTTT
clone_size: -; j_call: TRBJ2-5; v_call: TRBV11-2; d_call: -; cdr3_aa: CASSLFFGIQETQYF; cdr3_nt: TGTGCCAGCAGCTTATTTTTCGGAATCCAAGAGACCCAGTACTTC
clone_size: -; j_call: TRBJ2-7; v_call: TRBV28; d_call: TRBD2; cdr3_aa: CASREAGDTYEQYF; cdr3_nt: TGTGCCAGCAGGGAAGCGGGAGATACCTACGAGCAGTACTTC
clone_size: -; j_call: TRBJ1-4; v_call: TRBV6-6; d_call: -; cdr3_aa: CASTDTLRDEKLFF; cdr3_nt: TGTGCCAGCACCGACACCCTCCGGGATGAAAAACTGTTTTTT
clone_size: -; j_call: TRBJ2-7; v_call: TRBV5-1; d_call: -; cdr3_aa: CASSLVADEQYF; cdr3_nt: TGCGCCAGCAGCTTGGTAGCGGACGAGCAGTACTTC
clone_size: -; j_call: TRBJ2-1; v_call: TRBV4-1; d_call: TRBD2; cdr3_aa: CASSQDPVAGGPYEQFF; cdr3_nt: TGCGCCAGCAGCCAAGATCCGGTAGCGGGAGGGCCTTATGAGCAGTTCTTC
clone_size: -; j_call: TRBJ2-1; v_call: TRBV4-3; d_call: -; cdr3_aa: CASSHRAGYNEQFF; cdr3_nt: TGCGCCAGCAGCCACCGGGCAGGCTACAATGAGCAGTTCTTC
clone_size: -; j_call: TRBJ2-7; v_call: TRBV7-2; d_call: TRBD2; cdr3_aa: CASSSRGSGIYEQYF; cdr3_nt: TGTGCCAGCAGCTCCCGGGGTAGCGGGATTTACGAGCAGTACTTC
clone_size: -; j_call: TRBJ1-6; v_call: TRBV19; d_call: -; cdr3_aa: CASNFRGYNSPLHF; cdr3_nt: TGTGCCAGTAACTTCAGGGGATATAATTCACCCCTCCACTTT
clone_size: -; j_call: TRBJ2-1; v_call: TRBV27; d_call: TRBD2; cdr3_aa: CASSLSGWAGGPDEQFF; cdr3_nt: TGTGCCAGCAGTTTATCGGGATGGGCGGGAGGGCCAGATGAGCAGTTCTTC
clone_size: few; j_call: TRBJ2-4; v_call: TRBV28; d_call: -; cdr3_aa: CASSSLRKGNIQYF; cdr3_nt: TGTGCCAGCAGTTCCCTCCGGAAGGGAAACATTCAGTACTTC
clone_size: -; j_call: TRBJ2-7; v_call: TRBV27; d_call: -; cdr3_aa: CAGSSPSYEQYF; cdr3_nt: TGTGCCGGCAGTTCCCCCAGCTACGAGCAGTACTTC
clone_size: -; j_call: TRBJ1-4; v_call: TRBV6-5; d_call: TRBD1; cdr3_aa: CASSHGQGSGEKLFF; cdr3_nt: TGTGCCAGCAGCCATGGACAGGGGAGCGGTGAAAAACTGTTTTTT
clone_size: -; j_call: TRBJ1-2; v_call: TRBV19; d_call: -; cdr3_aa: CASSIGAGYGYTF; cdr3_nt: TGTGCCAGTAGTATCGGGGCTGGCTATGGCTACACCTTC
clone_size: -; j_call: TRBJ1-6; v_call: TRBV7-8; d_call: -; cdr3_aa: CASSSQGGDNSPLHF; cdr3_nt: TGTGCCAGCAGCTCCCAGGGTGGAGATAATTCACCCCTCCACTTT
clone_size: -; j_call: TRBJ2-7; v_call: TRBV4-1; d_call: -; cdr3_aa: CASSQKVVGPPPALYEQYF; cdr3_nt: TGCGCCAGCAGCCAAAAGGTTGTAGGACCGCCCCCAGCATTGTACGAGCAGTACTTC
clone_size: -; j_call: TRBJ2-7; v_call: TRBV28; d_call: -; cdr3_aa: CASSFRAAVSYEQYF; cdr3_nt: TGTGCCAGCAGTTTCAGAGCAGCCGTCTCCTACGAGCAGTACTTC
clone_size: -; j_call: TRBJ2-7; v_call: TRBV9; d_call: -; cdr3_aa: CASSVGSGQTYEQYF; cdr3_nt: TGTGCCAGCAGCGTAGGGAGCGGGCAAACCTACGAGCAGTACTTC
clone_size: -; j_call: TRBJ2-3; v_call: TRBV7-9; d_call: TRBD1; cdr3_aa: CASSLGQGQTDTQYF; cdr3_nt: TGTGCCAGCAGCTTGGGACAGGGCCAAACAGATACGCAGTATTTT
clone_size: few; j_call: TRBJ2-1; v_call: TRBV6-4; d_call: TRBD2; cdr3_aa: CASSDSTSGSNEQFF; cdr3_nt: TGTGCCAGCAGTGACTCGACTAGCGGGAGCAATGAGCAGTTCTTC
clone_size: -; j_call: TRBJ2-7; v_call: TRBV7-2; d_call: -; cdr3_aa: CASSSLGGGYEQYF; cdr3_nt: TGTGCCAGCAGCTCCCTGGGTGGGGGCTACGAGCAGTACTTT
clone_size: -; j_call: TRBJ2-7; v_call: TRBV7-6; d_call: -; cdr3_aa: CASSLYQGWEQYF; cdr3_nt: TGTGCCAGCAGCTTATATCAAGGGTGGGAGCAGTACTTC
clone_size: -; j_call: TRBJ2-5; v_call: TRBV4-3; d_call: -; cdr3_aa: CASSQDRVPETQYF; cdr3_nt: TGCGCCAGCAGCCAAGACCGGGTCCCAGAGACCCAGTACTTC
clone_size: -; j_call: TRBJ1-2; v_call: TRBV6-6; d_call: -; cdr3_aa: CASLVTRMGNGYTF; cdr3_nt: TGTGCCAGCCTCGTCACTCGGATGGGGAATGGCTACACCTTC
clone_size: -; j_call: TRBJ1-1; v_call: TRBV2; d_call: -; cdr3_aa: CASSQGELYTEAFF; cdr3_nt: TGTGCCAGCTCTCAAGGGGAACTGTACACTGAAGCTTTCTTT
clone_size: -; j_call: TRBJ2-1; v_call: TRBV5-4; d_call: -; cdr3_aa: CASSFGPGDNEQFF; cdr3_nt: TGTGCCAGCAGCTTTGGGCCGGGCGACAATGAGCAGTTCTTC
clone_size: -; j_call: TRBJ2-1; v_call: TRBV7-3; d_call: -; cdr3_aa: CASSSWMFGPYNEQFF; cdr3_nt: TGTGCCAGCAGCTCGTGGATGTTCGGGCCGTACAATGAGCAGTTCTTC
clone_size: -; j_call: TRBJ2-5; v_call: TRBV4-1; d_call: -; cdr3_aa: CASSQDLGVGETQYF; cdr3_nt: TGCGCCAGCAGCCAAGATCTTGGGGTAGGGGAGACCCAGTACTTC
clone_size: -; j_call: TRBJ2-7; v_call: TRBV6-5; d_call: -; cdr3_aa: CASSYDGVGYEQYF; cdr3_nt: TGTGCCAGCAGTTACGACGGGGTTGGGTACGAGCAGTACTTC
clone_size: -; j_call: TRBJ2-2; v_call: TRBV9; d_call: TRBD2; cdr3_aa: CASSGVPGRASTGELFF; cdr3_nt: TGTGCCAGCAGCGGGGTACCCGGGAGGGCGAGCACCGGGGAGCTGTTTTTT
clone_size: -; j_call: TRBJ2-7; v_call: TRBV28; d_call: TRBD2; cdr3_aa: CASRAGTSGLYEQYF; cdr3_nt: TGTGCCAGCAGGGCCGGGACTAGCGGACTTTACGAGCAGTACTTC
clone_size: -; j_call: TRBJ1-5; v_call: TRBV27; d_call: -; cdr3_aa: CASSLSLQQGSLNQPQHF; cdr3_nt: TGTGCCAGCAGTTTATCCCTACAACAGGGCTCCCTTAATCAGCCCCAGCATTTT